Following are 8 T cell receptor beta chains from one sample sequenced in a study of T cells in Graves' hyperthyroidism and ophthalmopathy. TCR beta CDR3 regions were amplified from RNA transcripts. TCR CDR3 underwent first-round RT-PCR with the HTBI primer set. TCRdb re-called the multiplex PCR reads with MiXCR, one entry per CDR3 protein. The sample has about 480,000 distinct CDR3 sequences; roughly an eighth are singletons. The sequencing sample was made of blood. The source of these receptors is a woman younger than 30 with Graves' hyperthyroidism.

The chain recombines TRBV4-1 with TRBJ1-2, with unresolved D. CDR1 is MGHRA and CDR2 is YSYEKL in the germline V gene. This CDR3 has 14 residues. The V gene lost 4 bases and the J gene lost 6 bases, with 15 bases spanning the gap. CDR3 nucleotide sequence: TGCGCCAGCAGCCTGACGGGTCTCGGCGATGGCTACACCTTC. Encoded protein: CASSLTGLGDGYTF.

The V call is TRBV19, the J call TRBJ2-5; 9 nucleotides agree with TRBD1. V was pared by 3 bases and J by 5 bases, with 7 bases of the junction left unmatched. Germline-derived CDR1 and CDR2 are LNHDA and SQIVND (reference sequence). CDR3 length: 15 residues. The CDR3 bases are TGTGCCAGTAGTATGGGGGACAGGGTGGTCGAGACCCAGTACTTC. This gives the protein CASSMGDRVVETQYF.

This clonotype was detected many times. The rearrangement uses TRBV7-3 and TRBJ1-1, with D possibly TRBD1 on 5 matching bases. CDR1 and CDR2 (germline): SGHTA, FQGTGA. The CDR3 is made up of 13 amino acids. Trimming pared 6 bases from V and 2 bases from J, leaving 10 bases between. For the CDR3, the DNA is TGTGCCAGCAGTGGGGCCCTCAACACTGAAGCTTTCTTT. Translated, it gives CASSGALNTEAFF.

In its sample, this clonotype was seen many times. This chain joins TRBV30 and TRBJ1-2; possible D gene TRBD1, 6 bases. Trimming cost V 4 bases and J 4 bases, with 16 bases left between them. This CDR3 spans 14 amino acids. The germline gives CDR1 GTSNPN, CDR2 SVGIG (reference sequence). CDR3 sequence: CAWTEQGVIYGYTF. The DNA of the CDR3 is TGTGCCTGGACCGAACAGGGAGTCATCTATGGCTACACCTTC.

This clonotype showed up just a few times. The chain joins TRBV7-3 to TRBJ2-1; 8 nucleotides align to TRBD2. CDR1 and CDR2 from the germline V gene are SGHTA and FQGTGA. J gave up 2 bases and V 1 base, and 7 bases lay outside the gene matches. This CDR3 comprises 17 residues. CDR3 sequence reads: CASSLIGGAGAYNEQFF. DNA for the CDR3: TGTGCCAGCAGCTTAATAGGAGGAGCGGGAGCCTACAATGAGCAGTTCTTC.

The chain recombines TRBV6-1 with TRBJ1-5; 7 bases line up with TRBD1. The CDR3 loop spans 14 amino acids. The V gene end was trimmed by 10 bases and the J gene end by 7 bases; junction bases not matched to a gene: 13. The germline V gene encodes CDR1 MNHNS and CDR2 SASEGT. The CDR3: CATSQGGAGQPQHF. CDR3 DNA: TGTGCCACCTCCCAGGGGGGGGCTGGGCAGCCCCAGCATTTT.

The CDR3 is CSVEGGATNYGYTF. CDR3 DNA sequence: TGCAGCGTTGAAGGGGGGGCGACTAACTATGGCTACACCTTC. This sequence joins TRBV29-1 and TRBJ1-2; tentative D call: TRBD1 (6 bases). This CDR3 has 14 amino acids. Per germline, CDR1 SQVTM and CDR2 ANQGSEA. Trimming shortened V by 1 base and J by 0 bases, and 9 bases separated the two germline ends.

The chain couples TRBV4-1 to TRBJ2-4, with a weak D call TRBD2 (6 bases). This CDR3 is built from 16 residues. Germline V CDR1 and CDR2: MGHRA, YSYEKL. The V gene lost 0 bases and the J gene lost 3 bases, with 12 bases spanning the gap. Written as DNA, the CDR3 is TGCGCCAGCAGCCAAGATCCAACGGGAGTCAAAAACATTCAGTACTTC. Translated, it gives CASSQDPTGVKNIQYF.